The clone carrying this T cell receptor (beta chain) was detected only a few times. TCRdb re-called the PCR reads through MiXCR, storing one row per CDR3 protein. Seen here are approximately 77,000 distinct CDR3 sequences, about 53% observed once, and the top ten hold 11%. J gave up 4 bases and V 6 bases, and 20 bases lay outside the gene matches. Germline lookup yields CDR1 LNHDA and CDR2 SQIVND (reference sequence). The CDR3 has 18 amino acids. The entry originates in a study of CDR3 diversity in severe acne. The sample was blood. The chain employs TRBV19 and TRBJ1-2; 7 positions match TRBD1. The TCR originated in a male donor with severe acne vulgaris. The CDR3 DNA reads as TGTGCCAGTAGGCTAGATCCGCTCGCAACAGGGGCTCGCTATGGCTACACCTTC. As protein: CASRLDPLATGARYGYTF.